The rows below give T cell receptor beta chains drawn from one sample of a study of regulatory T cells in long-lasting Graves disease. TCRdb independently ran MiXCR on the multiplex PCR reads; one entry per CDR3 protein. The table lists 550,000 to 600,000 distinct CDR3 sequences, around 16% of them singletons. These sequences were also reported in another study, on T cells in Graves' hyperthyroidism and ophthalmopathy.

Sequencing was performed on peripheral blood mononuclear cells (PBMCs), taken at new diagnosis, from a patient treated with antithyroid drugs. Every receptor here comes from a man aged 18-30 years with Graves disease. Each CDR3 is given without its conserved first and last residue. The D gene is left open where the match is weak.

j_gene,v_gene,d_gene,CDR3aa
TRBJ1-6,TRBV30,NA,AWSPSGNSPLH
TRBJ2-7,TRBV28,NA,ASSWRQGLSYEQY
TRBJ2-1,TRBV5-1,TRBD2,ASSSRPWIAGEIYNEQF
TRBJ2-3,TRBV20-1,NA,SARRRGITDTQY
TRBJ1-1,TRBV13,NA,ASCTGRNTEAF
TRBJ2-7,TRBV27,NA,ASSGSKVSSYEQY
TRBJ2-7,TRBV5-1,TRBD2,ASSFLAGEQY
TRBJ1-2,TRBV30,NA,AWSVGANYGYT
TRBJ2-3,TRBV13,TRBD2,ASSQTSGRANTQY
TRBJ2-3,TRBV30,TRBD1,ARRQGVPTDTQY
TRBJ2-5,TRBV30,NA,AWSVHEEETQY
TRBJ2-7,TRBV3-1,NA,ASSQVAAGASGSYEQY
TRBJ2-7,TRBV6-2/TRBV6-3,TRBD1,ASRPGQQYHEQY
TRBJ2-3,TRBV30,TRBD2,AWSTGTRYTDTQY
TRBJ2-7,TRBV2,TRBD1,ASSGSTGDYEQY
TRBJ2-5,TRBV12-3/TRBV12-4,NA,ASSAGRRETQY
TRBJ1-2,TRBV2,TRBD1,ARGDREVPSIGHT
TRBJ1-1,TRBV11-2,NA,ASSLPGVTEAF
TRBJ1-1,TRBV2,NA,ASRPHLGRGTEAF
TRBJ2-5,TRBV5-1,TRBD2,ASSLVAGAEETQY
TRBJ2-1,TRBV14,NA,ASSQNRGVGEQF
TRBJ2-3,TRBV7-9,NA,ASSLVTSTDTQY
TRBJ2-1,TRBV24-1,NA,ATSDLLRHNEQF
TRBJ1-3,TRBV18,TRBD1,ASSPMDRVGNTIY
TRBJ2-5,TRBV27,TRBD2,ASRGASGGKGTQY
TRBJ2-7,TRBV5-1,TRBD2,ASSFGSGRAGYEQY
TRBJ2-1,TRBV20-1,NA,SAPSLASGYNEQF
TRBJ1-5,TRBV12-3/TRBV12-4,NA,ASSPGPHSNQPQH
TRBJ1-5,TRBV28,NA,ASRRTERNQPQH
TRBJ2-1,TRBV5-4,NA,ASSSGGAYNEQF